The 31 T cell receptor beta chains presented below share a single source sample, sequenced in a study of blood T cells in healthy people across ages. The authors ran a second PCR of about 7 to 12 cycles using a sample-barcoded 5' primer and a J-beta primer mix. In TCRdb, the 5' RACE reads were re-called with MiXCR into one record per CDR3 protein. The table records over 500,000 distinct CDR3 sequences, about 50% of them present only once. The sample taken for sequencing was blood. The receptor source for this set is a woman older than 75 in good health.

The genes are TRBV6-6 and TRBJ2-5; 11 bases are a match to TRBD2. This CDR3 is 16 amino acids long. Germline CDR1 reads MNHNY; CDR2 reads SVGAGI (reference sequence). V trimming: 5 bases; J trimming: 9 bases; junction bases outside the gene matches: 14. The CDR3 DNA is TGTGCCAGCAGTCCACGGATAGCGGGGGGGACCGGGTCCCAGTACTTC. Amino acid sequence: CASSPRIAGGTGSQYF.

This clonotype was seen a few times. This chain connects TRBV29-1 to TRBJ2-1; 9 bases fit TRBD2. The CDR3 is 16 residues long. The ends lost 0 bases at V and 4 bases at J; junction bases unmatched: 7. Germline V gives CDR1 SQVTM, CDR2 ANQGSEA. The CDR3 region has the DNA TGCAGCGTTGAAGATGGGCGGGGGGGGTCTTACAATGAGCAGTTCTTC. Its translation: CSVEDGRGGSYNEQFF.

This clonotype occurred many times. V is TRBV20-1 and J is TRBJ2-7; a weak D match, TRBD1 (6 bases). Germline CDR1 is DFQATT and CDR2 is SNEGSKA (reference sequence). The CDR3 covers 11 residues. V was trimmed by 4 bases and J by 10 bases, leaving 14 bases between them. CDR3 residues: CSATLGTPQYF. The DNA for the CDR3 is TGCAGTGCTACCCTAGGGACACCACAGTACTTC.

The chain uses TRBV28 and TRBJ2-6; no clear D gene. Trimming took off 10 bases at V and 1 base at J, with 5 bases between the two ends. The germline gives CDR1 MDHEN, CDR2 SYDVKM. The CDR3 consists of 12 residues. The CDR3: CATASGANVLTF. The DNA for the CDR3 is TGTGCCACCGCGTCTGGGGCCAACGTCCTGACTTTC. Combining the CDR3 with reference TRBV28 and TRBJ2-6 gives the whole variable domain DVKVTQSSRYLVKRTGEKVFLECVQDMDHENMFWYRQDPGLGLRLIYFSYDVKMKEKGDIPEGYSVSREKKERFSLILESASTNQTSMYLCATASGANVLTFGAGSRLTVL.

The table lists this clonotype with many counts. The chain carries TRBV7-9 and TRBJ2-1, with 7 bases fitting TRBD1. The CDR3 spans 15 residues. Trimming took 6 bases from V and 0 from J; bases not matched to a gene: 5. Germline lookup yields CDR1 SEHNR and CDR2 FQNEAQ (reference sequence). CDR3 in DNA: TGTGCCAGCAGAGATACAGGGGTCTCCTACAATGAGCAGTTCTTC. This gives the protein CASRDTGVSYNEQFF.

The rearrangement links TRBV12-3 or TRBV12-4 to TRBJ2-7; TRBD2 matches 11 bases. The J call may not be correct, given that the DNA end is closer to TRBJ2-5. The CDR3 contains 13 residues. CDR3 amino acids: CASTLAGGWTQYF. DNA for the CDR3: TGTGCCAGCACATTAGCGGGGGGGTGGACCCAGTACTTC.

This chain links TRBV6-2 or TRBV6-3 with TRBJ1-1, with 9 bases fitting TRBD1. Germline V gene lookup returns CDR1 MNHEY and CDR2 SVGEGT. V dropped 4 bases and J dropped 11; count of bases not matched to a gene: 8. CDR3 length equals 13 residues. This chain's CDR3 is CASSSGQGDAAFF. Written as DNA, the CDR3 is TGTGCCAGCAGTTCGGGACAGGGCGACGCTGCTTTCTTT.

This clonotype has a count of ten or more. This chain joins TRBV20-1 and TRBJ2-3; 7 nucleotides match TRBD2. The CDR3 length is 14 residues. With V trimmed by 2 bases and J by 2 bases, 4 bases remained unmatched. CDR1 and CDR2 from the germline V gene are DFQATT and SNEGSKA (reference sequence). CDR3 residues: CSARSRDYTDTQYF. The DNA of the CDR3 is TGCAGTGCTAGATCCAGGGACTACACAGATACGCAGTATTTT.

This clonotype was found many times. The gene calls are TRBV7-2 and TRBJ2-3, with D tentatively TRBD2 (5 bases). CDR3 size: 15 residues. Between the trimmed V and J ends, which lost 0 bases and 3 bases, there was a span of 10 bases. Germline CDR1 is SGHTA and CDR2 is FQGNSA. Here the CDR3 DNA reads TGTGCCAGCAGCTTAGCGGGCACTAGGACAGATACGCAGTATTTT. Its translation: CASSLAGTRTDTQYF.

This clonotype was counted ten times or more. The CDR3 region has the DNA TGTGCCAGCAGCTTCCCGGGACAGGCGTTAAGCTCCTACAATGAGCAGTTCTTC. It codes for CASSFPGQALSSYNEQFF. The J gene is TRBJ2-1, the V gene TRBV11-2; TRBD1 matches at 8 bases. Trimming took 3 bases from V and 0 from J; bases not matched to a gene: 10. The length of the CDR3 is 18 residues. Germline lookup yields CDR1 SGHAT and CDR2 FQNNGV. Full variable domain (outside the CDR3, taken from reference TRBV11-2 and TRBJ2-1): EAGVAQSPRYKIIEKRQSVAFWCNPISGHATLYWYQQILGQGPKLLIQFQNNGVVDDSQLPKDRFSAERLKGVDSTLKIQPAKLEDSAVYLCASSFPGQALSSYNEQFFGPGTRLTVL.

The V gene is TRBV6-2 or TRBV6-3, the J gene TRBJ2-7; TRBD1 or TRBD2 may be the D gene (5 bases each). There are 11 residues in the CDR3. Trimming took off 5 bases at V and 10 bases at J, with 12 bases between the two ends. In germline, CDR1 is MNHEY, CDR2 SVGEGT. CDR3 sequence (DNA): TGTGCCAGCAGTATCGTCGGGGCCCAGTACTTC. It codes for CASSIVGAQYF.

The chain combines TRBV7-6 with TRBJ1-1; D unclear. Germline values: CDR1 SGHVS, CDR2 FNYEAQ. The ends were cut back, 4 bases at V and 3 bases at J, with 12 bases in the middle. This CDR3 has 14 amino acids. CDR3 in DNA: TGTGCCAGCAGCTCACGACAATCCCACACTGAAGCTTTCTTT. Translation gives CASSSRQSHTEAFF.

This clonotype was seen a handful of times. The chain links TRBV3-1 to TRBJ2-7; TRBD2 aligns across 8 bases. Germline V gives CDR1 LGHDT, CDR2 YNNKEL (reference sequence). This CDR3 contains 19 residues. V trimming: 4 bases; J trimming: 7 bases; junction bases outside the gene matches: 24. CDR3 region: CASSPLRGKAGDSWSEQYF. The CDR3 nucleotides are TGTGCCAGCAGCCCCCTTAGGGGGAAAGCGGGGGACTCATGGAGTGAGCAGTACTTC.

This chain's CDR3 is CASSINSGSADTQYF. In nucleotides, the CDR3 is TGTGCCAGCAGCATAAATAGCGGGAGTGCAGATACGCAGTATTTT. This chain connects TRBV7-2 to TRBJ2-3, with TRBD2 matching 9 bases. CDR1 SGHTA and CDR2 FQGNSA come from the germline V gene. The CDR3 has 15 residues. The V and J ends lost 5 bases and 4 bases, in that order; junction bases with no gene match: 7.

This chain connects TRBV18 to TRBJ2-7; 10 positions agree with TRBD1. Germline V gives CDR1 KGHSH, CDR2 LQKENI. The CDR3 runs to 14 residues. V was clipped by 6 bases and J by 2 bases; unmatched bases: 4. The CDR3 nucleotides are TGTGCCAGCTCCCCGGGACAGGGGACCTACGAGCAGTACTTC. Encoded protein: CASSPGQGTYEQYF.

This sequence joins TRBV9 and TRBJ1-6; no clear D gene. Trimming removed 0 bases at V and 5 bases at J, with 9 bases between. This CDR3 spans 15 amino acids. The V gene's germline CDR1 is SGDLS and CDR2 YYNGEE. CDR3 nucleotides: TGTGCCAGCAGCGTAGGAGCCTCAGATAATTCACCCCTCCACTTT. Its translation is CASSVGASDNSPLHF.

This clonotype was observed at least ten times. This CDR3 is CASRGNYNEQFF. The CDR3 bases are TGCGCCAGCAGGGGGAATTACAATGAGCAGTTCTTC. The V gene is TRBV5-1, the J gene TRBJ2-1; D remains ambiguous. The CDR3 sequence is 12 residues long. CDR1 and CDR2 from the germline V gene are SGHRS and YFSETQ. V lost 5 bases and J 4 bases, leaving 7 bases between the germline ends.

The chain couples TRBV7-2 to TRBJ1-2, with D possibly matching TRBD1 (5 bases). Between the trimmed V and J ends, which lost 1 base and 4 bases, there was a span of 13 bases. The CDR3 spans 15 residues. Germline V gives CDR1 SGHTA, CDR2 FQGNSA. As DNA, the CDR3 is TGTGCCAGCAGCTTAGTGTCAGGGCGAATCTATGGCTACACCTTC. Translating it yields CASSLVSGRIYGYTF.

This clonotype was detected once. A much larger clone lies one base from this, so it may be a read error. V gene TRBV5-5 combines with J gene TRBJ1-1, with D maybe TRBD1 (6 bases). Germline CDR1 SGHKS, CDR2 YYEKEE (reference sequence). The CDR3 runs 15 residues. Trimming removed 4 bases from V and 4 bases from J, with 17 bases in between. DNA for the CDR3: TGTGCCAGCAGCCTTTCGGGGGGCGTGCGCACTGAAGCTTTCTTT. This sequence encodes CASSLSGGVRTEAFF.

The V call is TRBV9, the J call TRBJ2-3, with a weak D call TRBD1 (6 bases). The germline gives CDR1 SGDLS, CDR2 YYNGEE. V lost 3 bases to trimming and J lost 6 bases, with 17 bases between them. This CDR3 has 15 amino acids. Here the CDR3 DNA reads TGTGCCAGCAGCGCTGGACAGCGGACTTCGGATACGCAGTATTTT. Its protein is CASSAGQRTSDTQYF.

This clonotype has just one count. The chain recombines TRBV9 with TRBJ2-5; 10 bases map to TRBD1. The DNA end favors TRBJ2-7, so the J call may be wrong. CDR3 length: 15 amino acids. Germline loops: CDR1 SGDLS, CDR2 YYNGEE. The CDR3 DNA is TGTGCCAGCAGCGGAGGACAGGGGGGAAACTACGAGCAGTACTTC. Its protein is CASSGGQGGNYEQYF.

Points on this clonotype: A much larger clonotype is one base distant, so this may be a read error. The chain recombines TRBV28 with TRBJ2-7, with D possibly matching TRBD2 (5 bases). Germline CDR1 is MDHEN and CDR2 is SYDVKM. V dropped 6 bases and J dropped 3 bases, with 21 bases sitting between them. This CDR3 is 16 amino acids long. The CDR3, as DNA: TGTGCCAGCAGCCCCGGATCTGTCTCCCGGGGCTACGAGCAGTACTTC. Its translation is CASSPGSVSRGYEQYF.

The table lists this clonotype with many counts. The chain uses TRBV6-6 and TRBJ2-1, with 10 bases matching TRBD1. V shed 8 bases and J 5 bases; nucleotides not matched to a gene: 6. The V gene's germline CDR1 is MNHNY and CDR2 SVGAGI (reference sequence). The CDR3 is 14 residues long. CDR3 DNA sequence: TGTGCCAGCTCCTCCGGGACAGGGGACAATGAGCAGTTCTTC. Translation gives CASSSGTGDNEQFF.

The chain couples TRBV9 to TRBJ1-3, with D possibly TRBD1 on 5 matching bases. The germline gives CDR1 SGDLS, CDR2 YYNGEE. The V and J ends lost 4 bases and 1 base respectively, with 12 bases between them. The CDR3 is 15 amino acids. CDR3 coding DNA: TGTGCCAGCAGCCCAATCACAGGATCTGGAAACACCATATATTTT. Its protein is CASSPITGSGNTIYF.

V is TRBV27 and J is TRBJ2-1; D gene uncertain. The CDR3 is 17 amino acids. The germline gives CDR1 MNHEY, CDR2 SMNVEV (reference sequence). Between the trimmed V and J ends, which lost 1 base and 0 bases, there was a span of 13 bases. CDR3 sequence: CASSLYRRVVSYNEQFF. CDR3 nucleotides: TGTGCCAGCAGTTTATACCGGCGTGTAGTCTCCTACAATGAGCAGTTCTTC.

This clonotype is a singleton in its sample. J is TRBJ1-2 and V is TRBV2; 7 nucleotides match TRBD1. The CDR3 sequence is 14 residues long. With 5 bases clipped from V and 8 bases from J, the junction kept 11 bases outside the gene matches. Germline assignment: CDR1 SNHLY and CDR2 FYNNEI. The CDR3 spells CASSRTGLLDGYTF. CDR3 DNA sequence: TGTGCCAGCAGTAGGACAGGTCTCTTAGACGGCTACACCTTC.

This clonotype was picked up many times. The rearrangement uses TRBV20-1 and TRBJ2-1; tentative D call: TRBD1 (5 bases). This CDR3 contains 15 residues. Per germline, CDR1 DFQATT and CDR2 SNEGSKA (reference sequence). V lost 4 bases and J 3 bases, leaving 16 bases between the germline ends. CDR3 region: CSATDWTRNYNEQFF. CDR3 in DNA: TGCAGTGCTACCGATTGGACAAGGAACTACAATGAGCAGTTCTTC.

This clonotype was detected a few times. The J gene is TRBJ2-7, the V gene TRBV3-1; no reliable D call. Trimming took 1 base from V and 0 from J, leaving 7 bases between them. The CDR3 consists of 14 residues. Germline-derived CDR1 and CDR2 are LGHDT and YNNKEL (reference sequence). This CDR3 reads CASSQGTVSYEQYF. Written as DNA, the CDR3 is TGTGCCAGCAGCCAAGGGACGGTCTCCTACGAGCAGTACTTC.

A note on this clonotype: Possible read error: a much larger clone is one base away. The V and J genes are TRBV28 and TRBJ1-2, with D perhaps TRBD1 (6 bases). This CDR3 spans 15 amino acids. Germline V CDR1 and CDR2: MDHEN, SYDVKM. The germline V and J ends were trimmed by 2 bases and 8 bases, with 18 bases remaining between them. CDR3 sequence: CASSLAGELAFGYTF. The CDR3, as DNA: TGTGCCAGCAGTTTAGCAGGGGAGCTTGCGTTCGGCTACACCTTC.

About this clonotype itself: This may arise from a read error, as a much more abundant clone is one base away. J is TRBJ2-5 and V is TRBV5-1; tentatively, D is TRBD1 (6 bases). V was shortened by 2 bases and J by 11 bases, with 19 bases between the two germline ends. Germline V CDR1 and CDR2: SGHRS, YFSETQ. The CDR3 is 14 residues long. The CDR3 protein is CASSLQGPHNEQYF. The CDR3 nucleotides read TGCGCCAGCAGCTTACAGGGACCCCACAATGAGCAGTACTTC.

The chain links TRBV28 to TRBJ2-6; D perhaps matches TRBD2 (5 bases). Germline CDR1 and CDR2: MDHEN and SYDVKM. The CDR3 extends over 15 amino acids. V was trimmed by 3 bases and J by 1 base, leaving 7 bases between them. The CDR3 protein is CASSFPGSGANVLTF. The CDR3 DNA reads TGTGCCAGCAGTTTTCCGGGATCTGGGGCCAACGTCCTGACTTTC.